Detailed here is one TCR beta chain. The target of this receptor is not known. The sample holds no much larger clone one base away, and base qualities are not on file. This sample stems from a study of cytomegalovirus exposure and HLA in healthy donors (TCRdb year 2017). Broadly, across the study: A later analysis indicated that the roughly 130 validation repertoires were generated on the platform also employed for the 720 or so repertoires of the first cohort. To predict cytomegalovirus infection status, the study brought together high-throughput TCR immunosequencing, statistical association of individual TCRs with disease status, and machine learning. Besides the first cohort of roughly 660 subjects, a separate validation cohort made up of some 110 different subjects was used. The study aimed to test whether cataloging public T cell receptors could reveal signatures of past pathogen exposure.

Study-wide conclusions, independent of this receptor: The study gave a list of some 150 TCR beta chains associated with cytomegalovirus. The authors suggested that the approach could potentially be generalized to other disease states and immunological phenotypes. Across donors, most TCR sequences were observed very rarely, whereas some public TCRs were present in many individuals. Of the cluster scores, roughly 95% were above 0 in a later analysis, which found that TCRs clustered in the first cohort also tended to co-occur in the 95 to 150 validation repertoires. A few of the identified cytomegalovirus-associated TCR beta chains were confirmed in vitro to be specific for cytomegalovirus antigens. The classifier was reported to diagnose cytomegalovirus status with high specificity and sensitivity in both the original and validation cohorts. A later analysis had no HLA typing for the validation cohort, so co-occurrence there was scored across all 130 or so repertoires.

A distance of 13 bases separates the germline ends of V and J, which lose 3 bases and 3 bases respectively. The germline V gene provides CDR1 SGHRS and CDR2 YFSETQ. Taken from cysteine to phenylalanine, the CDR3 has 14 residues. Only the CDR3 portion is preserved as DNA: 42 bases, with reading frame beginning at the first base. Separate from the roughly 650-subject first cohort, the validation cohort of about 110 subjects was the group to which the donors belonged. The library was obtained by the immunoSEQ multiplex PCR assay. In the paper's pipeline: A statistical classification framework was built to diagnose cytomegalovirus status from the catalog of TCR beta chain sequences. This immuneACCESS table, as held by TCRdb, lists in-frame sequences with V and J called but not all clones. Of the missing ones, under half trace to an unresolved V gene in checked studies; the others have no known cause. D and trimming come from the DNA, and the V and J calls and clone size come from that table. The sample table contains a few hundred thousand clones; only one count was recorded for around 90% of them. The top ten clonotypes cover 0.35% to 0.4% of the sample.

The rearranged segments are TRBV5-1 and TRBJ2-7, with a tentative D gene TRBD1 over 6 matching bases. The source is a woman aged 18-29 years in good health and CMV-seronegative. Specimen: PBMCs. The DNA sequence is TGCGCCAGCAGCTCCCCCGAGACAGGCTACGAGCAGTACTTC. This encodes CASSSPETGYEQYF.